The subject of this entry is one TCR beta chain. TCRdb keeps only in-frame clones here, not all; method: immunoSEQ multiplex PCR. Of fewer than 400,000 clones in the sample, approximately 86% are singletons; the top ten hold approximately 9%. Individuals aged about 18 to 100 years were recruited from 20 to 25 US areas. The study assigned cohorts using participant-reported clinical history. These data belong to a study of blood T cell repertoires in COVID-19. Study details: COVID-19 samples collected from the United States, Italy and Spain covered acute and convalescent phases. T cells, B-cell-depleted T cells, or PBMCs supplied cDNA or gDNA.

Trimming removed 0 bases at V and 9 bases at J, with 9 bases between. The CDR3 extends over 13 amino acids. CDR1 is SEHNR and CDR2 is FQNEAQ in the germline V gene (reference sequence). The sequenced material came from PBMCs or T cells enriched from blood (not recorded which). The TCR sequence derives from a woman between 18 and 29 years old who had recovered from COVID-19. The J gene is TRBJ2-1, the V gene TRBV7-9; D is possibly TRBD2 (6 bases). The CDR3 spells CASSLAVGGEQFF. Written as DNA, the CDR3 is TGTGCCAGCAGCTTAGCTGTGGGAGGTGAGCAGTTCTTC.